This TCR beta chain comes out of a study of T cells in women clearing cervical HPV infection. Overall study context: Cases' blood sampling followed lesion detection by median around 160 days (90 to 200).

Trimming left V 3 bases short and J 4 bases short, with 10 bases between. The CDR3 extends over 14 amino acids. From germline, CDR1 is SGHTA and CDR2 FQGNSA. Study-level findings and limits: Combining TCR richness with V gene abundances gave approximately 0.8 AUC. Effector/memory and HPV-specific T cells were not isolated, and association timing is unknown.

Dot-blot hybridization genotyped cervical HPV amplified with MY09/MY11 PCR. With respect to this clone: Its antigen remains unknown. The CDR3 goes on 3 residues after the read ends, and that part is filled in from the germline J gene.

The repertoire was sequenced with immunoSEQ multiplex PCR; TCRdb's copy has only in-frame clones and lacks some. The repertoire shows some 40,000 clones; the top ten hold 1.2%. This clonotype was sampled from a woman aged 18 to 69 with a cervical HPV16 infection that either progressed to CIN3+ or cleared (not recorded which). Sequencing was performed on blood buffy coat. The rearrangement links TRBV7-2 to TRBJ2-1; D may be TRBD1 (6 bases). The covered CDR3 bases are TGTGCCAGCAGCTTGCGACAGGCGTACAATGAG. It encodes CASSLRQAYNE. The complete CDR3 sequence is CASSLRQAYNEQFF.